This T cell receptor beta chain stems from a study of cytomegalovirus exposure and HLA in healthy donors. Study-level results: Using a false discovery rate of 0.05, a later analysis showed that 16,951 TCR beta sequences were associated with HLA alleles. One variant, a missense change in DCLRE1C, was linked in a later analysis to TCR beta V- and J-gene trimming. Later examination showed HLA-associated TCR beta chains had greater clonal expansion than equally common others.

The primer mix had 60 Vbeta and 13 Jbeta primers. The table came from immunoSEQ multiplex PCR; TCRdb's copy has only in-frame clones and leaves some out. The top ten hold roughly 3% of the sample, which has about 180,000 clones, approximately 80% seen once. To note about this clone: Antigen unknown.

V was trimmed by 5 bases and J by 1 base, leaving 12 bases between them. The germline gives CDR1 SGHVS, CDR2 FQNEAQ. The CDR3 sequence is 15 residues long. This chain connects TRBV7-8 to TRBJ1-5; D is ambiguous. This clonotype was obtained from a woman between 50 and 59 years old in good health and CMV-seropositive. The sample was PBMCs. DNA of the CDR3: TGTGCCAGCAGCCCCTTCGGAGTAAGCAATCAGCCCCAGCATTTT. It specifies CASSPFGVSNQPQHF.